The 26 T cell receptor beta chains in this list originate from one sample, sequenced in a study of CD8 T cells in Susac syndrome. Random hexamers served to reverse transcribe roughly 0.45 to 1 ug RNA. TCRdb reanalysed the immunoSEQ multiplex PCR reads using MiXCR and keeps one entry per CDR3 protein. The profile shows approximately 68,000 distinct CDR3 sequences, about 95% of them singletons. The sample taken for sequencing was CD8+ T cells from PBMCs. The origin of the receptors is a human donor with multiple sclerosis.

The chain uses TRBV7-2 and TRBJ2-7; TRBD1 is a possible D gene (6 bases). Trimming cost V 2 bases and J 5 bases, with 16 bases left between them. The germline gives CDR1 SGHTA, CDR2 FQGNSA. The CDR3 covers 15 residues. The CDR3 spells CASSLSPGQIHEQYF. The CDR3 region has the DNA TGTGCCAGCAGCTTAAGCCCGGGACAAATCCACGAGCAGTACTTC.

CDR3 coding DNA: TGCGCCAGCAGCGCCCATCCGGGACTAGCGGGGTACAATGAGCAGTTCTTC. It yields the protein CASSAHPGLAGYNEQFF. The chain uses TRBV5-1 and TRBJ2-1; TRBD2 aligns across 13 bases. In germline, CDR1 is SGHRS, CDR2 YFSETQ. With V trimmed by 4 bases and J by 4 bases, 8 bases remained unmatched. The CDR3 runs to 17 residues.

The rearrangement links TRBV19 to TRBJ1-1; TRBD1 might be the D (5 bases). The length of the CDR3 is 14 residues. Trimming pared 7 bases from V and 5 bases from J, leaving 17 bases between. Germline-derived CDR1 and CDR2 are LNHDA and SQIVND (reference sequence). The CDR3 nucleotides read TGTGCCAGTACCCTACAGGCGGGGGTGACTGAAGCTTTCTTT. Translating it yields CASTLQAGVTEAFF.

The rearrangement uses TRBV18 and TRBJ2-1; 10 bases map to TRBD1. The CDR3 contains 16 residues. Germline V gene data show CDR1 as KGHSH and CDR2 as LQKENI. Trimming cost V 6 bases and J 9 bases; bases outside gene matches: 14. CDR3 sequence reads: CASSLTRDRGWGEQFF. The DNA of the CDR3 is TGTGCCAGCTCCCTGACCCGGGACAGGGGTTGGGGTGAGCAGTTCTTC.

The chain uses TRBV25-1 and TRBJ1-2, with 9 bases matching TRBD1. Germline trimming cut 9 bases from V and 4 bases from J; bases unmatched to any gene: 3. Germline CDR1 MGHDK, CDR2 SYGVNS. The CDR3 extends over 12 amino acids. The CDR3 sequence: CASRDRVYGYTF. Here the CDR3 DNA reads TGTGCCAGTCGGGACAGGGTCTATGGCTACACCTTC.

V and J are TRBV29-1 and TRBJ2-7; TRBD1 aligns across 7 bases. Per germline, CDR1 SQVTM and CDR2 ANQGSEA. With V trimmed by 2 bases and J by 5 bases, 6 bases remained unmatched. The CDR3 sequence is 13 residues long. CDR3 DNA sequence: TGCAGCGTTGAAACGGGACAGCGTAACGAGCAGTACTTC. It codes for CSVETGQRNEQYF.

The gene calls are TRBV6-1 and TRBJ2-5, with D unclear. Germline V lookup: CDR1 MNHNS, CDR2 SASEGT. The CDR3 is made up of 13 amino acids. V was pared by 6 bases and J by 3 bases, with 11 bases between. The CDR3 nucleotides are TGTGCCAGCAGGGGCTTAGTGAAAGAGACCCAGTACTTC. The encoded protein is CASRGLVKETQYF.

The rearrangement joins TRBV7-9 to TRBJ2-7, with 9 positions matching TRBD1. The CDR3 spans 15 residues. Trimming removed 4 bases from V and 5 bases from J; junction bases left unmatched: 9. Germline lookup yields CDR1 SEHNR and CDR2 FQNEAQ (reference sequence). Here the CDR3 DNA reads TGTGCCAGCAGCTCCTACCGCGACAGGGGGAACGAGCAGTACTTC. It specifies CASSSYRDRGNEQYF.

The chain recombines TRBV29-1 with TRBJ2-7; D unclear. The CDR3 runs to 12 residues. The germline V and J ends were trimmed by 2 bases and 6 bases, with 11 bases remaining between them. The germline CDR1 and CDR2 sequences are SQVTM and ANQGSEA. The CDR3 spells CSVEIAGGEQYF. As DNA, the CDR3 is TGCAGCGTTGAAATCGCAGGTGGCGAGCAGTACTTC.

The V and J genes are TRBV11-2 and TRBJ2-1, with unresolved D. There are 14 residues in the CDR3. Germline CDR1 SGHAT, CDR2 FQNNGV. V was trimmed by 1 base and J by 7 bases, leaving 11 bases between them. The CDR3 spells CASSLAGGLNEQFF. Written as DNA, the CDR3 is TGTGCCAGCAGCTTAGCGGGCGGCTTGAATGAGCAGTTCTTC.

This sequence joins TRBV7-3 and TRBJ2-2; D could derive from TRBD1 or TRBD2 (5 bases each). V lost 5 bases and J lost 0, with 31 bases in between. In germline, CDR1 is SGHTA, CDR2 FQGTGA. The CDR3 runs 22 residues. This CDR3 reads CASSPTGRLRPNALPNTGELFF. The CDR3 DNA reads as TGTGCCAGCAGCCCCACGGGACGTCTCCGACCAAACGCCCTCCCGAACACCGGGGAGCTGTTTTTT.

The chain has TRBV19 and TRBJ2-3, with TRBD1 matching 8 bases. Germline V gives CDR1 LNHDA, CDR2 SQIVND (reference sequence). The J segment lost 2 bases and the V segment lost 6 bases, leaving 1 base of the junction unmatched. The CDR3 loop spans 13 amino acids. This CDR3 reads CASRQGVTDTQYF. CDR3 bases: TGTGCCAGTAGACAGGGGGTCACAGATACGCAGTATTTT.

The gene calls are TRBV19 and TRBJ2-7; TRBD1 agrees at 7 bases. Germline V gene sequence: CDR1 LNHDA, CDR2 SQIVND (reference sequence). CDR3 length equals 14 residues. Trimming at V came to 3 bases and at J to 5 bases, leaving 7 bases not matched to a gene. The CDR3 region has the DNA TGTGCCAGTAGTATGCGAGGGGGCGGTAACGAGCAGTACTTC. It translates to CASSMRGGGNEQYF.

The chain links TRBV19 to TRBJ2-2, with a possible D match to TRBD1 (5 bases). The length of the CDR3 is 15 residues. CDR1 is LNHDA and CDR2 is SQIVND in the germline V gene (reference sequence). Trimming took off 4 bases at V and 3 bases at J, with 12 bases between the two ends. Here the CDR3 DNA reads TGTGCCAGTAGTACAGGGCCCGTGGACACCGGGGAGCTGTTTTTT. This sequence encodes CASSTGPVDTGELFF.

The chain links TRBV9 to TRBJ2-5; D is perhaps TRBD2 (6 bases). CDR3 size: 14 residues. Per the germline V gene, CDR1 is SGDLS and CDR2 is YYNGEE. Between the trimmed V and J ends, which lost 1 base and 0 bases, there was a span of 7 bases. Here the CDR3 reads CASSVSGDQETQYF. The CDR3 region has the DNA TGTGCCAGCAGCGTATCGGGGGACCAAGAGACCCAGTACTTC.

The J gene is TRBJ2-1, the V gene TRBV3-1; D is unclear. Germline V gives CDR1 LGHDT, CDR2 YNNKEL (reference sequence). V was clipped by 5 bases and J by 6 bases, with 14 bases between them. The length of the CDR3 is 14 residues. In DNA, the CDR3 is TGTGCCAGCAGCTCCTTAGACCTGTTCAATGAGCAGTTCTTC. Protein product: CASSSLDLFNEQFF.

The V gene is TRBV2, the J gene TRBJ2-7; possible D gene TRBD2, 7 bases. V was shortened by 10 bases and J by 4 bases, with 35 bases between the two germline ends. The CDR3 consists of 19 residues. Germline loops: CDR1 SNHLY, CDR2 FYNNEI. For the CDR3, the DNA is TGTGCCACCTGGGTCCTCCGTATTGGGGGGGACAAGTTCCGTTACGAGCAGTACTTC. This translates into CATWVLRIGGDKFRYEQYF.

This chain links TRBV7-2 with TRBJ1-1, with 7 bases fitting TRBD1. This CDR3 contains 17 residues. J was trimmed by 1 base and V by 1 base; bases with no gene match: 9. The germline CDR1 and CDR2 sequences are SGHTA and FQGNSA. CDR3 sequence reads: CASSLDLQGKTNTEAFF. CDR3 nucleotides: TGTGCCAGCAGCTTAGATCTACAGGGGAAAACGAACACTGAAGCTTTCTTT.

This chain links TRBV6-5 with TRBJ1-1, with a possible D match to TRBD1 (5 bases). CDR1 and CDR2 (germline): MNHEY, SVGAGI. V was shortened by 0 bases and J by 1 base, with 9 bases between the two germline ends. CDR3 size: 15 residues. CDR3 nucleotides: TGTGCCAGCAGTTACTCTGCAGGGAAGAACACTGAAGCTTTCTTT. It encodes CASSYSAGKNTEAFF.

The chain links TRBV18 to TRBJ2-7; D may be TRBD1 (6 bases). The germline V gene has CDR1 KGHSH and CDR2 LQKENI. V lost 3 bases to trimming and J lost 3 bases, with 15 bases between them. This CDR3 contains 15 residues. CDR3 residues: CASSPPTGSGYEQYF. For the CDR3, the DNA is TGTGCCAGCTCACCCCCTACAGGGTCGGGCTACGAGCAGTACTTC.

The chain couples TRBV12-3 or TRBV12-4 to TRBJ1-5; 7 bases match TRBD1. The CDR3 length is 14 residues. After removal of 5 bases from V and 5 bases from J, the junction contained 6 bases not matched to a gene. As DNA, the CDR3 is TGTGCCAGCAGTAGGGACAGCGATTATCAGCCCCAGCATTTT. It translates to CASSRDSDYQPQHF.

This chain uses TRBV6-1 with TRBJ2-7; D unresolved. V lost 0 bases to trimming and J lost 3 bases, with 9 bases between them. The CDR3 is 14 residues long. In germline, CDR1 is MNHNS, CDR2 SASEGT. CDR3: CASSEAGPVYEQYF. CDR3 coding DNA: TGTGCCAGCAGTGAAGCCGGACCTGTCTACGAGCAGTACTTC.

This chain uses TRBV2 with TRBJ2-2; 16 bases align to TRBD2. The germline gives CDR1 SNHLY, CDR2 FYNNEI. This CDR3 comprises 18 residues. Trimming cost V 10 bases and J 2 bases; bases outside gene matches: 10. As DNA, the CDR3 is TGTGCCACCCCCCCGGGACTAGCGGGGGGGCTAAACACCGGGGAGCTGTTTTTT. Translating gives CATPPGLAGGLNTGELFF. Together with reference TRBV2 and TRBJ2-2, the CDR3 gives the full variable domain: EPEVTQTPSHQVTQMGQEVILRCVPISNHLYFYWYRQILGQKVEFLVSFYNNEISEKSEIFDDQFSVERPDGSNFTLKIRSTKLEDSAMYFCATPPGLAGGLNTGELFFGEGSRLTVL.

The chain joins TRBV20-1 to TRBJ2-5, with 11 nucleotides matching TRBD2. J was trimmed by 5 bases and V by 3 bases; bases with no gene match: 8. CDR1 DFQATT and CDR2 SNEGSKA come from the germline V gene (reference sequence). The CDR3 is 15 residues long. CDR3 protein: CSASGPGLADETQYF. In DNA, the CDR3 is TGCAGTGCTAGTGGTCCGGGACTAGCGGACGAGACCCAGTACTTC.

The V gene is TRBV29-1, the J gene TRBJ2-7; D possibly corresponds to TRBD1 (7 bases). This CDR3 is 15 amino acids long. Trimming cost V 0 bases and J 2 bases, with 14 bases left between them. Per the germline V gene, CDR1 is SQVTM and CDR2 is ANQGSEA. CDR3 protein: CSVEDLQGGAYEQYF. CDR3 sequence (DNA): TGCAGCGTTGAAGATCTTCAGGGGGGAGCCTACGAGCAGTACTTC.

V usage is TRBV19 and J usage is TRBJ2-2; D might be TRBD2 (5 bases). This CDR3 contains 15 residues. Trimming shortened V by 6 bases and J by 4 bases, and 15 bases separated the two germline ends. Per germline, CDR1 LNHDA and CDR2 SQIVND (reference sequence). CDR3 bases: TGTGCCAGTAGCCCCTTGAGGGCCTCCACCGGGGAGCTGTTTTTT. Translating it yields CASSPLRASTGELFF.